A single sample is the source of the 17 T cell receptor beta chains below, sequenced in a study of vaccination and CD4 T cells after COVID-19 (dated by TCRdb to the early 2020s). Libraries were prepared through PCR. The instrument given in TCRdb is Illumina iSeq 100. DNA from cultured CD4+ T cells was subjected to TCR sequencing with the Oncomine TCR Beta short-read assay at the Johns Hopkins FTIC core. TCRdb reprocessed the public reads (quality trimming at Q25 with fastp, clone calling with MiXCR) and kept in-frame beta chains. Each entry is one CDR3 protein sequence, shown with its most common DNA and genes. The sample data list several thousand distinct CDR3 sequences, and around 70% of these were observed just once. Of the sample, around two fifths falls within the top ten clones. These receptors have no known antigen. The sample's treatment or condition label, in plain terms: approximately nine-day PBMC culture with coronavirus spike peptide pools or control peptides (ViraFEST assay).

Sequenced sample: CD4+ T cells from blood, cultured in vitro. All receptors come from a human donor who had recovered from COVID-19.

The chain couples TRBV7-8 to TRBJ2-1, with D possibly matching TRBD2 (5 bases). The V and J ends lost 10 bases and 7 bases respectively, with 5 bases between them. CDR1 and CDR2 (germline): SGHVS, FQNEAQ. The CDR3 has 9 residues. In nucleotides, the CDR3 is TGTGCCACGGGGAATGAGCAGTTCTTC. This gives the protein CATGNEQFF.

For the CDR3, the DNA is TGTGCCAGCAGCCCTAGCTTAGGACAGGGGGCGGGAAACTATGGCTACACCTTC. Protein: CASSPSLGQGAGNYGYTF. The rearrangement uses TRBV5-4 and TRBJ1-2; TRBD1 agrees at 11 bases. The CDR3 covers 18 residues. V was pared by 4 bases and J by 2 bases, with 13 bases of the junction left unmatched. Germline assignment: CDR1 SGHNT and CDR2 YYREEE (reference sequence).

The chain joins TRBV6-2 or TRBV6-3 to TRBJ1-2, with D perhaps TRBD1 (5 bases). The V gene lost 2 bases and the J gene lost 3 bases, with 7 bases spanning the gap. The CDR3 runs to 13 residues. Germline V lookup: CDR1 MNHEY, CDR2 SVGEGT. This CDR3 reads CASSYRDYYGYTF. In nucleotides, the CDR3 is TGTGCCAGCAGTTACCGGGACTACTATGGCTACACCTTC.

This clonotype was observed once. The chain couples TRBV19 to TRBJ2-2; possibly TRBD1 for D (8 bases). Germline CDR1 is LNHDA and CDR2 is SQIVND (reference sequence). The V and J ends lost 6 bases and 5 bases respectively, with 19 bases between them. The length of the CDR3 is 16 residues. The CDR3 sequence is CASRSGQGGLTGELFF. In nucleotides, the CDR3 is TGTGCCAGTAGGAGCGGACAGGGAGGGTTGACCGGGGAGCTGTTTTTT.

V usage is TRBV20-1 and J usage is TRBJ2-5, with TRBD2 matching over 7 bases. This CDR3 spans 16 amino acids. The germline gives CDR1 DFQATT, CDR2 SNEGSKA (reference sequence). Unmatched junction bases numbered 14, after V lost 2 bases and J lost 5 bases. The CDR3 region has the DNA TGCAGTGCTAGACGGGCGGGGGTACGAAGTGAGGAGACCCAGTACTTC. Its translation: CSARRAGVRSEETQYF.

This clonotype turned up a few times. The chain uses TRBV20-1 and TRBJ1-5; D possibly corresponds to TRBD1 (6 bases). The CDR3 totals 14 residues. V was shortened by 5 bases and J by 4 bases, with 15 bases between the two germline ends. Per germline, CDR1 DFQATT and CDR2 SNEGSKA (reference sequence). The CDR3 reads CSAQQGWGNQPQHF. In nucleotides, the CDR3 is TGCAGTGCTCAACAGGGCTGGGGAAATCAGCCCCAGCATTTT.

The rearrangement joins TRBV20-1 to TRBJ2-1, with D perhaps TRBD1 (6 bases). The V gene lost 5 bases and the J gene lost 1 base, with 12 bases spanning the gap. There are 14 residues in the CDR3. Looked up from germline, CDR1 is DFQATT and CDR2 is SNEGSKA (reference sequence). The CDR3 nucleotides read TGCAGTGCTCAGAGGGGGACGTCCTACAATGAGCAGTTCTTC. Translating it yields CSAQRGTSYNEQFF.

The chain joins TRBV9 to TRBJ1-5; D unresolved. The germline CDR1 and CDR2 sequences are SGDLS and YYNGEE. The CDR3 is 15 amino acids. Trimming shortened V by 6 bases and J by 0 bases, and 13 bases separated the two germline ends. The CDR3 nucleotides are TGTGCCAGCACGGGTCGGAACAGTAGCAATCAGCCCCAGCATTTT. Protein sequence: CASTGRNSSNQPQHF.

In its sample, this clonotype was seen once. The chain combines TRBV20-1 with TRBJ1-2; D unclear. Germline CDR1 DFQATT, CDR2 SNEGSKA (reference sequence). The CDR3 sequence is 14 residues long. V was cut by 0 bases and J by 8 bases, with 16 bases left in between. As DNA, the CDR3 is TGCAGTGCTAGAGATGAGAGGGAGGTTGGCGGCTACACCTTC. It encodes CSARDEREVGGYTF.

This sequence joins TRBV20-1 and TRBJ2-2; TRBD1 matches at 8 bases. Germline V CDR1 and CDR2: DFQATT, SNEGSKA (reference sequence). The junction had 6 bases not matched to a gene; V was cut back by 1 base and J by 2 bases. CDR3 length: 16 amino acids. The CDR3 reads CSARAVGQGNTGELFF. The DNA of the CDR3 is TGCAGTGCTAGAGCGGTCGGACAGGGTAACACCGGGGAGCTGTTTTTT.

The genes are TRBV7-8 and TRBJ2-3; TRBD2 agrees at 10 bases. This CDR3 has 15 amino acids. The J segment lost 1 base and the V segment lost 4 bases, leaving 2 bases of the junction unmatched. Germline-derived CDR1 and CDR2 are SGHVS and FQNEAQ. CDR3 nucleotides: TGTGCCAGCAGCTCCAGCGGGGGGGGCACAGATACGCAGTATTTT. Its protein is CASSSSGGGTDTQYF.

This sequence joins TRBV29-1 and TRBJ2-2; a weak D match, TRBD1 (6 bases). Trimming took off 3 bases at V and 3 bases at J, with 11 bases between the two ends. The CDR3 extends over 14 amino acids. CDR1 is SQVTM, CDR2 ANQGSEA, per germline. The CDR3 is CSVDWGLHTGELFF. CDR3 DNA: TGCAGCGTTGATTGGGGGCTCCACACCGGGGAGCTGTTTTTT.

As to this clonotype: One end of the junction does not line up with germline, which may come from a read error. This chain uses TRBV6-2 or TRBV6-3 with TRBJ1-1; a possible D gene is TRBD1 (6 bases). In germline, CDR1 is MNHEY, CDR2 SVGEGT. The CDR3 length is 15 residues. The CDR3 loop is CASSYVGTLGTEAFF. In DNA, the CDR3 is TGTGCCAGTAGTTACGTCGGGACACTGGGCACTGAAGCTTTCTTT.

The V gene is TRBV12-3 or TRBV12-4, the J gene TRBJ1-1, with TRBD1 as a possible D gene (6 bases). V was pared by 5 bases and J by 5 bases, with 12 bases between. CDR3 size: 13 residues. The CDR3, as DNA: TGTGCCAGCAGTCCTGACAGGCCGACTGAAGCTTTCTTT. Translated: CASSPDRPTEAFF.

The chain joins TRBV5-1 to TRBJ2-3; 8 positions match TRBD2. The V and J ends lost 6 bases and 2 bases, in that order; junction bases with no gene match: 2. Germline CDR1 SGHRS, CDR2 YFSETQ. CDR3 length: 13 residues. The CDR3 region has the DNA TGCGCCAGCATTAGCGGGGTCACAGATACGCAGTATTTT. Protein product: CASISGVTDTQYF.

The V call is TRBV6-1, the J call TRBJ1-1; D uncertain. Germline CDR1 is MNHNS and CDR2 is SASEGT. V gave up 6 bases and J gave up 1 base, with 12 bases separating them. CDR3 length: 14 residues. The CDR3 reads CASRETNKNTEAFF. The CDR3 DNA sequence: TGTGCCAGCAGGGAGACAAATAAGAACACTGAAGCTTTCTTT.

CDR3 protein: CASSLQGTYNYGYTF. The DNA of the CDR3 is TGTGCCAGCAGCTTACAAGGGACATATAACTATGGCTACACCTTC. The genes are TRBV7-2 and TRBJ1-2; D is perhaps TRBD1 (6 bases). V was shortened by 2 bases and J by 1 base, with 11 bases between the two germline ends. This CDR3 has 15 residues. Germline-derived CDR1 and CDR2 are SGHTA and FQGNSA.